This TCR beta chain comes out of a study of T cell responses to AZD1222 COVID-19 vaccine. As regards this clone: Antigen unknown.

Combined were second doses at about 4 or about 12 weeks. Study-level points and caveats: Donor demographics were predominantly white British with a female majority; clonal diversity may be underestimated. Nearly half of spike-specific TCRs reportedly target unmutated variant regions. Only a handful of people who got AZD1222 tested seropositive at baseline.

Clones were read by immunoSEQ multiplex PCR, and TCRdb kept only the in-frame ones, dropping some. The sample yields under 60,000 clones, about 88% seen once. The germline gives CDR1 MGHRA, CDR2 YSYEKL. Trimming shortened V by 3 bases and J by 2 bases, and 13 bases separated the two germline ends. CDR3 length: 15 residues. The clonotype originates from an adult who received the AZD1222 COVID-19 vaccine. V is TRBV4-1 and J is TRBJ1-2, with TRBD1 as a possible D gene (6 bases). Specimen: peripheral blood, collected 28 days after the second AZD1222 dose. The CDR3 is CASSHPPTGNYGYTF. CDR3 nucleotide sequence: TGCGCCAGCAGCCATCCCCCGACAGGCAACTATGGCTACACCTTC.